The 31 T cell receptor beta chains listed next were all sequenced from one sample in a study of CD8 T cells in Susac syndrome. Random-hexamer reverse transcription was applied to about 0.45 to 1 ug RNA. TCRdb ran MiXCR on the immunoSEQ multiplex PCR reads and lists one entry per CDR3 protein. The sample includes 150,000 or so distinct CDR3 sequences, around 95% seen only once; the top ten take 0.11% to 0.15%. Sample: CD4+ T cells from PBMCs. The receptors here all came from a human donor in good health.

This chain joins TRBV20-1 and TRBJ2-3; D unclear. Germline V lookup: CDR1 DFQATT, CDR2 SNEGSKA (reference sequence). This CDR3 has 13 residues. CDR3 amino acids: CSPQSRSTDTQYF. The CDR3 nucleotides read TGCAGCCCACAAAGCCGGAGCACAGATACGCAGTATTTT.

This clonotype was seen only once. In DNA, the CDR3 is TGCAGCGTTGAAAACAGGGGCACGAACACCGGGGAGCTGTTTTTT. Translation gives CSVENRGTNTGELFF. The V gene is TRBV29-1, the J gene TRBJ2-2; 7 bases are a match to TRBD1. Germline V gene sequence: CDR1 SQVTM, CDR2 ANQGSEA. The V segment lost 2 bases and the J segment 0 bases; nucleotides outside the gene matches: 3. This CDR3 contains 15 residues.

This clonotype was picked up a small number of times. This chain joins TRBV12-3 or TRBV12-4 and TRBJ2-5; 7 positions agree with TRBD2. The ends lost 3 bases at V and 5 bases at J; junction bases unmatched: 3. The CDR3 loop spans 13 amino acids. The CDR3 DNA is TGTGCCAGCAGTTTGGGACTAAAGGAGACCCAGTACTTC. It yields the protein CASSLGLKETQYF.

The chain links TRBV5-6 to TRBJ2-7, with D possibly TRBD1 on 6 matching bases. V gave up 1 base and J gave up 2 bases, with 13 bases separating them. CDR1 SGHDT and CDR2 YYEEEE come from the germline V gene. The CDR3 totals 15 residues. Here the CDR3 DNA reads TGTGCCAGCAGCTTGATGGGACATCTGGCCTACGAGCAGTACTTC. It encodes CASSLMGHLAYEQYF. Looking up the rest from reference TRBV5-6 and TRBJ2-7 gives the full variable domain: DAGVTQSPTHLIKTRGQQVTLRCSPKSGHDTVSWYQQALGQGPQFIFQYYEEEERQRGNFPDRFSGHQFPNYSSELNVNALLLGDSALYLCASSLMGHLAYEQYFGPGTRLTVT.

V gene TRBV20-1 combines with J gene TRBJ1-5; D is uncertain. The CDR3 sequence is 14 residues long. V lost 3 bases, J lost 0 bases, and 9 bases lay in between. CDR1 and CDR2 (germline): DFQATT, SNEGSKA (reference sequence). The CDR3 protein is CSASTEYSNQPQHF. The CDR3 region has the DNA TGCAGTGCTAGCACAGAATATAGCAATCAGCCCCAGCATTTT.

CDR3 residues: CSARDWAGGRETQYF. The DNA of the CDR3 is TGCAGTGCTAGAGATTGGGCGGGGGGGCGTGAGACCCAGTACTTC. The chain carries TRBV20-1 and TRBJ2-5; 9 bases agree with TRBD2. This CDR3 contains 15 residues. Germline V CDR1 and CDR2: DFQATT, SNEGSKA (reference sequence). J gave up 5 bases and V 0 bases, and 7 bases lay outside the gene matches.

This clonotype was observed once. This chain joins TRBV29-1 and TRBJ2-5, with TRBD2 as a possible D gene (5 bases). Trimming removed 2 bases at V and 5 bases at J, with 9 bases between. There are 12 residues in the CDR3. The germline V gene encodes CDR1 SQVTM and CDR2 ANQGSEA. The CDR3 DNA reads TGCAGCGTTGAACGTACGGGGGAGACCCAGTACTTC. Translation: CSVERTGETQYF.

The chain combines TRBV7-3 with TRBJ2-5; D is undetermined. Trimming removed 1 base from V and 2 bases from J, with 5 bases in between. Germline CDR1 is SGHTA and CDR2 is FQGTGA. The CDR3 covers 13 residues. CDR3 DNA sequence: TGTGCCAGCAGCTTAAGCCCACAAGAGACCCAGTACTTC. It translates to CASSLSPQETQYF.

V gene TRBV3-1 combines with J gene TRBJ1-1; no clear D gene. The CDR3 runs to 13 residues. The germline CDR1 and CDR2 sequences are LGHDT and YNNKEL (reference sequence). Trimming cost V 4 bases and J 1 base, with 7 bases left between them. Here the CDR3 reads CASSRTSNTEAFF. CDR3 sequence (DNA): TGTGCCAGCAGCCGTACTTCGAACACTGAAGCTTTCTTT.

The chain couples TRBV7-9 to TRBJ2-5, with D unclear. The CDR3 contains 14 residues. V lost 2 bases to trimming and J lost 2 bases, with 9 bases between them. Germline assignment: CDR1 SEHNR and CDR2 FQNEAQ (reference sequence). The DNA for the CDR3 is TGTGCCAGCAGCTTAATAGGGTTTCAAGAGACCCAGTACTTC. Protein: CASSLIGFQETQYF.

The genes are TRBV2 and TRBJ2-2; D remains unclear. Germline V gives CDR1 SNHLY, CDR2 FYNNEI. The V end was cut by 5 bases, the J end by 6 bases, with 7 bases between. There are 12 residues in the CDR3. This chain's CDR3 is CASSMGPGELFF. The CDR3 DNA sequence: TGTGCCAGCAGTATGGGCCCCGGGGAGCTGTTTTTT.

This clonotype has just one count. The rearrangement uses TRBV4-3 and TRBJ1-4; D ambiguous. Germline V lookup: CDR1 LGHNA, CDR2 YSLEER. V lost 1 base and J lost 4, with 10 bases in between. The CDR3 spans 15 residues. The CDR3 sequence is CASSQGQLFNEKLFF. CDR3 nucleotides: TGCGCCAGCAGCCAAGGGCAGCTATTTAATGAAAAACTGTTTTTT.

The V call is TRBV5-1, the J call TRBJ1-6, with 9 nucleotides matching TRBD1. CDR1 and CDR2 (germline): SGHRS, YFSETQ. There are 16 residues in the CDR3. The junction had 7 bases not matched to a gene; V was cut back by 4 bases and J by 5 bases. The CDR3 DNA sequence: TGCGCCAGCAGCCGTACAGGGGGCTTAGATAATTCACCCCTCCACTTT. It yields the protein CASSRTGGLDNSPLHF.

The V and J genes are TRBV5-1 and TRBJ1-1, with D perhaps matching TRBD1 (6 bases). Germline V gene lookup returns CDR1 SGHRS and CDR2 YFSETQ. V lost 0 bases and J lost 7, with 13 bases in between. This CDR3 has 14 residues. The CDR3 region has the DNA TGCGCCAGCAGCTTGGGGGGCCCACAGGGTGAAGCTTTCTTT. Translation gives CASSLGGPQGEAFF.

About this clonotype: Germline is not matched at one junction end, which may reflect a read error. The chain uses TRBV7-7 and TRBJ2-3, with 7 bases lining up with TRBD2. Looked up from germline, CDR1 is SSHAT and CDR2 is FNYEAQ (reference sequence). The CDR3 consists of 15 residues. This chain's CDR3 is CASSLGRGGTDTQYF. The CDR3 DNA reads as TGTGCTAGCAGCTTAGGGAGGGGAGGCACAGATACGCAGTATTTT.

This rearrangement joins TRBV6-2 or TRBV6-3 to TRBJ2-1; 7 bases align to TRBD1. After removal of 2 bases from V and 10 bases from J, the junction contained 2 bases not matched to a gene. This CDR3 has 12 amino acids. Per germline, CDR1 MNHEY and CDR2 SVGEGT. The CDR3 loop is CASSYHRGEQFF. The CDR3 region has the DNA TGTGCCAGCAGTTACCACAGGGGAGAGCAGTTCTTC.

The V call is TRBV1, the J call TRBJ2-3. TRBV1 is an annotated pseudogene. This CDR3 has 14 residues. The CDR3 DNA reads TGCACCAGCAGCCAAGATCCCCGACCAGATACGCAGTATTTT. Its translation is CTSSQDPRPDTQYF.

The rearrangement links TRBV14 to TRBJ2-5; unclear D gene. Germline V gene sequence: CDR1 SGHDN, CDR2 FVKESK. This CDR3 has 11 residues. V was shortened by 3 bases and J by 7 bases, with 6 bases between the two germline ends. CDR3 nucleotides: TGTGCCAGCAGCCATCGTGCGACCCAGTACTTC. The encoded protein is CASSHRATQYF. Full variable domain (rest looked up from reference TRBV14 and TRBJ2-5): EAGVTQFPSHSVIEKGQTVTLRCDPISGHDNLYWYRRVMGKEIKFLLHFVKESKQDESGMPNNRFLAERTGGTYSTLKVQPAELEDSGVYFCASSHRATQYFGPGTRLLVL.

This clonotype appeared a single time. The rearrangement joins TRBV19 to TRBJ2-1; D assignment may be TRBD1 or TRBD2 (5 bases each). V lost 3 bases to trimming and J lost 9 bases, with 15 bases between them. The V gene's germline CDR1 is LNHDA and CDR2 SQIVND (reference sequence). The length of the CDR3 is 14 residues. The CDR3 coding sequence is TGTGCCAGTAGTATGACCGGGGCGAAGGTTGAGCAGTTCTTC. It codes for CASSMTGAKVEQFF.

The chain recombines TRBV15 with TRBJ2-1, with unresolved D. V lost 0 bases to trimming and J lost 5 bases, with 5 bases between them. Germline V lookup: CDR1 LNHNV, CDR2 YYDKDF (reference sequence). The CDR3 runs 13 residues. The DNA for the CDR3 is TGTGCCACCAGCAGAGACAACGACAATGAGCAGTTCTTC. Its protein product is CATSRDNDNEQFF.

The chain recombines TRBV24-1 with TRBJ2-3; the match to TRBD2 covers 14 bases. CDR1 KGHDR and CDR2 SFDVKD come from the germline V gene. CDR3 length equals 16 residues. V was clipped by 4 bases and J by 6 bases; unmatched bases: 5. The CDR3 reads CATSDGLAGGPDTQYF. The CDR3 DNA sequence: TGTGCCACCAGTGACGGACTAGCGGGGGGCCCCGATACGCAGTATTTT.

J is TRBJ1-5 and V is TRBV20-1; a weak D match, TRBD1 (6 bases). Germline CDR1 and CDR2: DFQATT and SNEGSKA (reference sequence). This CDR3 is built from 13 residues. V was cut by 4 bases and J by 6 bases, with 13 bases left in between. The CDR3 protein is CSATQGFSQPQHF. In nucleotides, the CDR3 is TGCAGTGCTACACAGGGTTTCAGTCAGCCCCAGCATTTT.

Here the CDR3 DNA reads TGCAGTGCCGCGGACAGTGAGAACTATGGCTACACCTTC. Protein product: CSAADSENYGYTF. V is TRBV20-1 and J is TRBJ1-2; TRBD1 might be the D (6 bases). Trimming removed 6 bases at V and 2 bases at J, with 13 bases between. Per the germline V gene, CDR1 is DFQATT and CDR2 is SNEGSKA (reference sequence). The CDR3 runs 13 residues.

This chain connects TRBV12-3 or TRBV12-4 to TRBJ2-1; D call uncertain. The CDR3 totals 13 residues. Deletions cut 5 bases from V and 6 bases from J, with 11 bases between. For the CDR3, the DNA is TGTGCCAGCAGTCCACAAGTCCCCAATGAGCAGTTCTTC. Its translation: CASSPQVPNEQFF.

The genes are TRBV7-3 and TRBJ2-3; 9 bases fit TRBD1. V dropped 1 base and J dropped 4; count of bases not matched to a gene: 3. Looked up from germline, CDR1 is SGHTA and CDR2 is FQGTGA. There are 15 residues in the CDR3. The CDR3 protein is CASSLMGTGSDTQYF. In nucleotides, the CDR3 is TGTGCCAGCAGCTTAATGGGGACAGGGTCAGATACGCAGTATTTT.

This rearrangement joins TRBV7-9 to TRBJ2-5; 8 nucleotides match TRBD1. V was clipped by 5 bases and J by 2 bases; unmatched bases: 10. The CDR3 contains 16 residues. Germline-derived CDR1 and CDR2 are SEHNR and FQNEAQ (reference sequence). CDR3 sequence: CASSMRQGRRQETQYF. For the CDR3, the DNA is TGTGCCAGCAGCATGCGACAGGGGAGGAGGCAAGAGACCCAGTACTTC. The whole variable domain, filled in from reference TRBV7-9 and TRBJ2-5, reads DTGVSQNPRHKITKRGQNVTFRCDPISEHNRLYWYRQTLGQGPEFLTYFQNEAQLEKSRLLSDRFSAERPKGSFSTLEIQRTEQGDSAMYLCASSMRQGRRQETQYFGPGTRLLVL.

The chain employs TRBV13 and TRBJ2-1, with unresolved D. CDR3 length equals 12 residues. Trimming took off 0 bases at V and 13 bases at J, with 10 bases between the two ends. Per germline, CDR1 PRHDT and CDR2 FYEKMQ (reference sequence). The CDR3 DNA reads as TGTGCCAGCAGCTTAGGATCTGGGGAACAGTTCTTC. As protein: CASSLGSGEQFF.

The chain recombines TRBV12-3 or TRBV12-4 with TRBJ2-3, with 10 positions matching TRBD2. The CDR3 contains 15 residues. V dropped 6 bases and J dropped 3; count of bases not matched to a gene: 6. The CDR3 DNA follows: TGTGCCAGCAGACGACTAGCGGGCCTTACAGATACGCAGTATTTT. Protein sequence: CASRRLAGLTDTQYF.

The genes are TRBV15 and TRBJ2-2; D call uncertain. V was clipped by 5 bases and J by 0 bases, with 7 bases between them. Looked up from germline, CDR1 is LNHNV and CDR2 is YYDKDF (reference sequence). This CDR3 is built from 14 residues. The CDR3 nucleotides are TGTGCCACCAGCGCGCGTACGAACACCGGGGAGCTGTTTTTT. It specifies CATSARTNTGELFF.

Only one count was recorded for this clonotype. The V gene is TRBV7-6, the J gene TRBJ2-7, with D possibly matching TRBD2 (6 bases). Germline values: CDR1 SGHVS, CDR2 FNYEAQ. The length of the CDR3 is 13 residues. Trimming took off 6 bases at V and 3 bases at J, with 12 bases between the two ends. The CDR3 reads CASSKEGSYEQYF. The CDR3 DNA reads as TGTGCCAGCAGTAAGGAGGGAAGCTACGAGCAGTACTTC.

This chain uses TRBV7-2 with TRBJ2-7; unclear D gene. This CDR3 is built from 13 residues. The germline CDR1 and CDR2 sequences are SGHTA and FQGNSA. The V end lost 0 bases, the J end lost 2 bases, and 5 bases lay between the germline ends. CDR3 in DNA: TGTGCCAGCAGCTTAGCGCCGCCCTACGAGCAGTACTTC. Its translation: CASSLAPPYEQYF.